This is a list of T cell receptor beta chains from one sample in a study of response to subunit inactivated influenza vaccine. TCRdb analysed the RT-PCR reads with MiXCR anew, one entry per CDR3 protein. Among roughly 160,000 distinct CDR3 sequences listed, around 9.9% were seen once. The sequencing used non-naive T cells sorted from PBMCs, collected 35 to 45 days after vaccination. All receptors derive from a man in his forties or fifties who received an inactivated influenza vaccine. Both conserved end residues are part of each CDR3. Fields, in order: J gene, V gene, CDR3 protein.

j_call: TRBJ2-1
v_call: TRBV28
cdr3_aa: CASSSTHSSGRVYNEQFF

j_call: TRBJ2-7
v_call: TRBV6-2/TRBV6-3
cdr3_aa: CASSYSLTGTSAYEQYF

j_call: TRBJ2-3
v_call: TRBV7-3
cdr3_aa: CASSGSSSTDTQYF

j_call: TRBJ2-2
v_call: TRBV5-1
cdr3_aa: CASKETGDTGELFF

j_call: TRBJ1-1
v_call: TRBV9
cdr3_aa: CASSVVPRTEAFF

j_call: TRBJ2-7
v_call: TRBV6-2/TRBV6-3
cdr3_aa: CASQRRTGPYEQYF

j_call: TRBJ2-7
v_call: TRBV6-1
cdr3_aa: CASSEGSRLRRISYEQYF

j_call: TRBJ2-7
v_call: TRBV28
cdr3_aa: CASLQGVEDEQYF

j_call: TRBJ2-1
v_call: TRBV18
cdr3_aa: CASSPRGTSGSSYNEQFF

j_call: TRBJ2-2
v_call: TRBV9
cdr3_aa: CASSIPGTLGTGELFF

j_call: TRBJ2-3
v_call: TRBV4-3
cdr3_aa: CASSPPASGGMDTQYF

j_call: TRBJ1-6
v_call: TRBV30
cdr3_aa: CAWSQVGPNSPLHF

j_call: TRBJ2-1
v_call: TRBV3-1
cdr3_aa: CASSESGRRNEQFF

j_call: TRBJ2-1
v_call: TRBV7-9
cdr3_aa: CASSRSGPYNEQFF

j_call: TRBJ2-5
v_call: TRBV12-3/TRBV12-4
cdr3_aa: CASSLRGRETQYF

j_call: TRBJ2-7
v_call: TRBV11-2
cdr3_aa: CASSLGLVPAYEQYF

j_call: TRBJ1-3
v_call: TRBV3-1
cdr3_aa: CASSQDEGSGNTIYF

j_call: TRBJ2-7
v_call: TRBV6-2/TRBV6-3
cdr3_aa: CASSYASYEQYF

j_call: TRBJ1-2
v_call: TRBV9
cdr3_aa: CASSPWTAGYTF